What follows is one T cell receptor beta chain and its context. Per the original data handling: Nucleated cell number was recorded as an estimate derived from reference gene primer amplification. TCRdb's table, derived via immunoSEQ multiplex PCR, lists solely in-frame clones and lacks some. D and trimming were read from the DNA, whereas the V and J calls and clone size are those reported in that table. Here the sample spans 130,000 or so clones, 70% to 85% being singletons. Trimming removed 5 bases from V and 4 bases from J, with 11 bases in between. The CDR3 has 13 residues. Germline V gives CDR1 SGHTA, CDR2 FQGNSA. This specimen comes from a study of blood T cell repertoires in COVID-19. Study details: Material from acute and convalescent COVID-19 was sourced from the United States, Italy and Spain. PBMCs, B-cell-depleted T cells, or T cells provided the cDNA or gDNA that made up the material.

This clonotype was sampled from a woman in her seventies with acute or convalescent COVID-19. The rearrangement links TRBV7-2 to TRBJ1-2; D remains ambiguous. Sample: peripheral blood. CDR3 loop: CASSQGRGYGYTF. CDR3 bases: TGTGCCAGCAGCCAAGGTCGGGGCTATGGCTACACCTTC.